Listed below are T cell receptor beta chains from one sample, sequenced in a study of shared clonotypes between healthy human individuals. Repertoires were generated with immunoSEQ multiplex PCR, while TCRdb's copy carries only in-frame clones and drops some. The sample yields some 2,000,000 clones, approximately 94% seen once. Sequenced sample: naive CD4+ T cells sorted from blood. Receptors originate from a man aged 18 to 29 in good health. The CDR3 runs from the conserved cysteine through the conserved F or W. D genes are given only for firm matches. For some rows the clone size is stated as once, few or many, or as a class when expanded; others skip it.

J gene,clone size,D gene,V gene,CDR3 protein,CDR3 DNA
TRBJ1-1,-,-,TRBV5-1,CASSRTGMNTEAFF,TGCGCCAGCAGCCGAACAGGGATGAACACTGAAGCTTTCTTT
TRBJ2-6,-,-,TRBV7-4,CASGNVLTF,TGTGCCAGCGGCAACGTCCTGACTTTC
TRBJ1-1,-,-,TRBV6-5,CASSHARGVAFF,TGTGCCAGCAGCCATGCCAGGGGAGTAGCTTTCTTT
TRBJ1-2,-,TRBD1,TRBV5-8,CASSVVGQGYGYTF,TGTGCCAGCAGCGTGGTGGGACAGGGCTATGGCTACACCTTC
TRBJ1-3,-,-,TRBV7-2,CASSSRRVVQAGNTIYF,TGTGCCAGCAGCTCGAGACGCGTTGTGCAGGCTGGAAACACCATATATTTT
TRBJ1-5,-,TRBD1,TRBV6-6,CASTADRDQPQHF,TGTGCCAGCACCGCGGACAGGGACCAGCCCCAGCATTTT
TRBJ2-3,once,-,TRBV27,CASSRQYTDTQYF,TGTGCCAGCAGCCGACAGTACACAGATACGCAGTATTTT
TRBJ2-2,-,-,TRBV5-4,CASSLPGPPGELFF,TGTGCCAGCAGCTTGCCCGGTCCACCCGGGGAGCTGTTTTTT
TRBJ1-4,-,-,TRBV7-2,CASSLARVPNEKLFF,TGTGCCAGCAGCTTAGCGAGGGTGCCCAATGAAAAACTGTTTTTT
TRBJ1-6,-,-,TRBV6-1,CASSEARGVRSPLHF,TGTGCCAGCAGTGAGGCGCGTGGGGTGAGGTCACCCCTCCACTTT
TRBJ1-3,-,-,TRBV7-2,CASSVGVPALSGNTIYF,TGTGCCAGCAGCGTTGGGGTCCCGGCCCTCTCTGGAAACACCATATATTTT
TRBJ1-5,-,-,TRBV5-5,CASSKDRNSNQPQHF,TGTGCCAGCAGCAAGGACAGAAATAGCAATCAGCCCCAGCATTTT
TRBJ2-7,-,TRBD2,TRBV4-2,CASSQDSGGLSYEQYF,TGTGCCAGCAGCCAAGATAGCGGGGGGCTTTCCTACGAGCAGTACTTC
TRBJ2-1,-,TRBD2,TRBV19,CASSRTSGNNEQFF,TGTGCCAGTAGTAGGACTAGCGGGAACAATGAGCAGTTCTTC
TRBJ2-7,-,TRBD2,TRBV19,CASRRASGRGYEQYF,TGTGCCAGTAGGCGAGCTAGCGGGAGAGGGTACGAGCAGTACTTC
TRBJ2-2,-,-,TRBV7-9,CASSLKSPGELFF,TGTGCCAGCAGCTTAAAGTCCCCCGGGGAGCTGTTTTTT
TRBJ1-2,-,-,TRBV28,CASSNQNYGYTF,TGTGCCAGCAGTAACCAGAACTATGGCTACACCTTC
TRBJ2-5,-,-,TRBV30,CAWSGGRLETQYF,TGTGCCTGGAGTGGGGGACGATTGGAGACCCAGTACTTC
TRBJ2-7,once,-,TRBV10-3,CAISESGYEQYF,TGTGCCATCAGTGAGTCTGGTTACGAGCAGTACTTC
TRBJ2-1,-,TRBD1,TRBV5-1,CASSPDREQFF,TGCGCCAGCAGCCCGGACAGGGAGCAGTTCTTC
TRBJ1-4,once,-,TRBV6-1,CASNGQPHEKLFF,TGTGCCAGCAATGGACAGCCTCATGAAAAACTGTTTTTT
TRBJ2-7,once,-,TRBV5-1,CASSRQVPNGEQYF,TGCGCCAGCAGCCGACAGGTCCCAAATGGCGAGCAGTACTTC
TRBJ1-3,-,-,TRBV9,CASSAMGVPGNTIYF,TGTGCCAGCAGCGCTATGGGGGTCCCTGGAAACACCATATATTTT
TRBJ2-1,-,TRBD2,TRBV11-3,CASSPGLATYNEQFF,TGTGCCAGCAGCCCGGGACTAGCGACCTACAATGAGCAGTTCTTC
TRBJ1-3,-,TRBD1,TRBV28,CASSPGTAVIQGNTIYF,TGTGCCAGCAGTCCCGGGACAGCCGTTATCCAGGGAAACACCATATATTTT
TRBJ1-1,once,-,TRBV19,CASSIVGETEAFF,TGTGCCAGTAGTATAGTTGGTGAAACTGAAGCTTTCTTT
TRBJ2-2,-,-,TRBV19,CASHNQGELFF,TGTGCCAGTCATAACCAGGGGGAGCTGTTTTTT
TRBJ1-2,-,-,TRBV7-9,CASSLRTARDYGYTF,TGTGCCAGCAGCTTACGGACCGCTCGCGACTATGGCTACACCTTC
TRBJ2-7,-,TRBD1,TRBV28,CASSLEDRGPYEQYF,TGTGCCAGCAGTCTCGAAGACAGGGGGCCGTACGAGCAGTACTTC
TRBJ2-7,-,-,TRBV7-9,CASSFGREGDRGDEQYF,TGTGCCAGCAGCTTCGGGCGGGAGGGGGACAGGGGAGACGAGCAGTACTTC
TRBJ1-1,-,TRBD1,TRBV5-4,CASSPPDRGNTEAFF,TGTGCCAGCAGCCCCCCCGACAGGGGGAACACTGAAGCTTTCTTT
TRBJ2-7,once,-,TRBV5-4,CASSLPSLVGEQYF,TGTGCCAGCAGCTTACCCAGCTTGGTGGGTGAGCAGTACTTC
TRBJ2-3,-,TRBD2,TRBV5-1,CASSLAALAGADTQYF,TGCGCCAGCAGCTTGGCGGCTCTAGCGGGAGCGGATACGCAGTATTTT
TRBJ2-2,-,-,TRBV5-1,CASSLLENTGELFF,TGCGCCAGCAGCTTACTAGAGAACACCGGGGAGCTGTTTTTT
TRBJ2-1,once,-,TRBV6-5,CASRSVGNEQFF,TGTGCCAGCAGGTCTGTGGGGAATGAGCAGTTCTTC
TRBJ1-2,-,TRBD1,TRBV30,CAWSVQGSGYTF,TGTGCCTGGAGTGTACAGGGGTCTGGCTACACCTTC
TRBJ1-6,-,-,TRBV7-2,CASSLYVDSPLHF,TGTGCCAGCAGCTTATACGTCGATTCACCCCTCCACTTT
TRBJ1-1,-,-,TRBV4-3,CASSQEYDRMNTEAFF,TGCGCCAGCAGCCAAGAGTATGACAGAATGAACACTGAAGCTTTCTTT
TRBJ1-2,-,TRBD1,TRBV5-5,CASSSDREDTF,TGTGCCAGCAGCTCAGACAGGGAGGACACCTTC
TRBJ1-2,-,-,TRBV5-1,CASSQGFGYTF,TGCGCCAGCAGCCAGGGATTTGGCTACACCTTC
TRBJ2-7,-,TRBD1,TRBV29-1,CSGQGASEQYF,TGCAGCGGACAGGGGGCAAGCGAGCAGTACTTC
TRBJ2-3,-,TRBD2,TRBV7-2,CASSTGLAGRGDTQYF,TGTGCCAGCAGCACGGGACTAGCGGGGCGGGGAGATACGCAGTATTTT
TRBJ1-1,once,-,TRBV6-1,CASTPGGMNTEAFF,TGTGCCAGCACCCCGGGGGGAATGAACACTGAAGCTTTCTTT
TRBJ2-1,-,-,TRBV5-4,CASSFRGKGYNEQFF,TGTGCCAGCAGCTTTAGGGGTAAGGGCTACAATGAGCAGTTCTTC
TRBJ1-1,-,-,TRBV30,CAWSAGTRSTEAFF,TGTGCCTGGAGTGCAGGGACCCGGAGTACTGAAGCTTTCTTT
TRBJ2-7,-,-,TRBV2,CASSEFWQERYEQYF,TGTGCCAGCAGTGAATTCTGGCAGGAAAGGTACGAGCAGTACTTC
TRBJ1-2,-,-,TRBV5-6,CASSLTETGQNYGYTF,TGTGCCAGCAGCTTGACCGAGACAGGACAAAACTATGGCTACACCTTC
TRBJ2-1,-,TRBD2,TRBV18,CASSPPASGGNEQFF,TGTGCCAGCTCACCACCGGCTAGCGGGGGGAATGAGCAGTTCTTC
TRBJ2-1,-,-,TRBV7-8,CASTKRGYNEQFF,TGTGCCAGCACAAAGAGGGGCTACAATGAGCAGTTCTTC